One sample yielded the 30 T cell receptor beta chains listed below, sequenced in a study of shared clonotypes between healthy human individuals. Only in-frame clones appear in the TCRdb table, and some are missing; sequencing was by immunoSEQ multiplex PCR. Among about 580,000 clones listed, 95% to 98% were seen once. Terminally differentiated effector memory CD45RA+ cells were excluded from the naive CD8 cells, which were CD45RO-negative and positively selected for CCR7. The material sequenced was naive CD8+ T cells sorted from blood. These receptors came from a man aged 25 to 40 in good health.

The gene calls are TRBV7-9 and TRBJ1-1; the D gene is possibly TRBD1 (5 bases). The CDR3 is 15 residues long. Trimming cost V 1 base and J 1 base, with 10 bases left between them. In germline, CDR1 is SEHNR, CDR2 FQNEAQ (reference sequence). The CDR3 DNA follows: TGTGCCAGCAGCTTAGGTGTAGGGGAGAACACTGAAGCTTTCTTT. Encoded protein: CASSLGVGENTEAFF.

This chain connects TRBV27 to TRBJ2-3; the match to TRBD2 covers 9 bases. Germline CDR1 is MNHEY and CDR2 is SMNVEV (reference sequence). The CDR3 spans 14 residues. V shed 7 bases, J shed 2 bases, and the junction held 4 bases outside the gene matches. Written as DNA, the CDR3 is TGTGCCAGCAAACAGCGGGGGGACACAGATACGCAGTATTTT. Residues: CASKQRGDTDTQYF.

This chain connects TRBV25-1 to TRBJ1-1; 7 bases agree with TRBD1. CDR1 MGHDK and CDR2 SYGVNS come from the germline V gene. The CDR3 covers 14 residues. The junction had 5 bases not matched to a gene; V was cut back by 0 bases and J by 7 bases. Here the CDR3 reads CASSEYNRGGEAFF. The CDR3 bases are TGTGCCAGCAGTGAATATAACAGGGGTGGTGAAGCTTTCTTT.

The rearrangement links TRBV5-1 to TRBJ1-2, with 7 nucleotides matching TRBD1. The CDR3 spans 14 residues. V was pared by 6 bases and J by 4 bases, with 9 bases of the junction left unmatched. Germline V gene lookup returns CDR1 SGHRS and CDR2 YFSETQ. As DNA, the CDR3 is TGCGCCAGCACCATCGAGGGGGCCGGCTATGGCTACACCTTC. It translates to CASTIEGAGYGYTF.

This sequence joins TRBV2 and TRBJ1-4, with a tentative D call TRBD1 (5 bases). V dropped 6 bases and J dropped 8 bases, with 19 bases sitting between them. The CDR3 runs 15 residues. CDR1 is SNHLY and CDR2 is FYNNEI in the germline V gene. The CDR3 spells CASSPRSGTGEKLFF. The CDR3 bases are TGTGCCAGCAGCCCTAGATCCGGGACGGGGGAAAAACTGTTTTTT.

This chain joins TRBV11-2 and TRBJ1-4; D remains unclear. CDR1 is SGHAT and CDR2 is FQNNGV in the germline V gene. This CDR3 region has 11 residues. V lost 8 bases to trimming and J lost 8 bases, with 9 bases between them. The CDR3 loop is CASCGEEKLFF. In DNA, the CDR3 is TGTGCCAGCTGTGGGGAGGAAAAACTGTTTTTT. The variable domain in full, completed from reference TRBV11-2 and TRBJ1-4, reads EAGVAQSPRYKIIEKRQSVAFWCNPISGHATLYWYQQILGQGPKLLIQFQNNGVVDDSQLPKDRFSAERLKGVDSTLKIQPAKLEDSAVYLCASCGEEKLFFGSGTQLSVL.

The chain couples TRBV27 to TRBJ1-5; 10 positions match TRBD1. The CDR3 spans 15 residues. Germline V gene sequence: CDR1 MNHEY, CDR2 SMNVEV (reference sequence). The trim removed 6 bases at V and 4 bases at J, leaving 6 bases unmatched. CDR3 DNA: TGTGCCAGCAGGGGGACAGGGGAGCGTAATCAGCCCCAGCATTTT. Protein sequence: CASRGTGERNQPQHF.

The chain combines TRBV11-2 with TRBJ2-7; TRBD2 agrees at 9 bases. The V segment lost 5 bases and the J segment 4 bases; nucleotides outside the gene matches: 12. Looked up from germline, CDR1 is SGHAT and CDR2 is FQNNGV. CDR3 size: 16 residues. The CDR3: CASSPGAGGPLYEQYF. The CDR3 DNA sequence: TGTGCCAGCAGCCCCGGGGCGGGAGGGCCATTGTACGAGCAGTACTTC. Variable domain in full (rest from reference TRBV11-2 and TRBJ2-7): EAGVAQSPRYKIIEKRQSVAFWCNPISGHATLYWYQQILGQGPKLLIQFQNNGVVDDSQLPKDRFSAERLKGVDSTLKIQPAKLEDSAVYLCASSPGAGGPLYEQYFGPGTRLTVT.

J is TRBJ1-1 and V is TRBV5-1; D gene unclear. The CDR3 has 14 amino acids. Germline CDR1 SGHRS, CDR2 YFSETQ. Trimming cost V 1 base and J 1 base, with 8 bases left between them. CDR3 protein: CASSLYYANTEAFF. CDR3 nucleotide sequence: TGCGCCAGCAGCTTGTATTACGCGAACACTGAAGCTTTCTTT. Full variable domain (outside the CDR3, taken from reference TRBV5-1 and TRBJ1-1): KAGVTQTPRYLIKTRGQQVTLSCSPISGHRSVSWYQQTPGQGLQFLFEYFSETQRNKGNFPGRFSGRQFSNSRSEMNVSTLELGDSALYLCASSLYYANTEAFFGQGTRLTVV.

This chain connects TRBV7-9 to TRBJ2-3; D unclear. This CDR3 spans 13 amino acids. The germline gives CDR1 SEHNR, CDR2 FQNEAQ (reference sequence). The V and J ends lost 4 bases and 4 bases respectively, with 9 bases between them. CDR3 sequence: CASSYGEADTQYF. CDR3 bases: TGTGCCAGCAGCTACGGAGAGGCAGATACGCAGTATTTT.

V is TRBV10-3 and J is TRBJ2-3; D gene ambiguous. The ends were cut back, 4 bases at V and 8 bases at J, with 10 bases in the middle. This CDR3 is built from 12 residues. Germline CDR1 reads ENHRY; CDR2 reads SYGVKD. The DNA of the CDR3 is TGTGCCATCAGTGTTGGCGGCGGTACGCAGTATTTT. Translation: CAISVGGGTQYF.

The chain uses TRBV5-4 and TRBJ2-2, with D uncertain. This CDR3 is built from 12 residues. Trimming stripped 6 bases from V and 7 bases from J, with 10 bases between. Germline V gene lookup returns CDR1 SGHNT and CDR2 YYREEE (reference sequence). For the CDR3, the DNA is TGTGCCAGCAACCTAGGCCACGGGGAGCTGTTTTTT. This translates into CASNLGHGELFF.

J is TRBJ2-7 and V is TRBV9; 10 bases map to TRBD1. The V and J ends lost 0 bases and 3 bases, in that order; junction bases with no gene match: 3. CDR1 SGDLS and CDR2 YYNGEE come from the germline V gene. The CDR3 is 15 amino acids. This CDR3 is CASSVGDRGGYEQYF. CDR3 DNA: TGTGCCAGCAGCGTAGGGGACAGGGGAGGCTACGAGCAGTACTTC. Full variable domain (remainder filled in from reference TRBV9 and TRBJ2-7): DSGVTQTPKHLITATGQRVTLRCSPRSGDLSVYWYQQSLDQGLQFLIQYYNGEERAKGNILERFSAQQFPDLHSELNLSSLELGDSALYFCASSVGDRGGYEQYFGPGTRLTVT.

This chain connects TRBV9 to TRBJ2-7; 14 bases match TRBD2. Germline CDR1 and CDR2: SGDLS and YYNGEE. CDR3 length: 17 amino acids. Losses at the gene ends were 4 bases for V and 3 bases for J; bases not matched to a gene: 9. The CDR3 is CASSPGLAGAINYEQYF. The DNA of the CDR3 is TGTGCCAGCAGCCCGGGACTAGCGGGAGCAATTAACTACGAGCAGTACTTC.

CDR3 coding DNA: TGTGCCAGCAGCGTAGGTAGCGGGGACTACGAGCAGTACTTC. It codes for CASSVGSGDYEQYF. The chain combines TRBV9 with TRBJ2-7; 8 bases agree with TRBD2. The length of the CDR3 is 14 residues. Germline V lookup: CDR1 SGDLS, CDR2 YYNGEE. J was trimmed by 3 bases and V by 0 bases; bases with no gene match: 2.

The rearrangement links TRBV13 to TRBJ2-7, with 10 positions matching TRBD1. V lost 5 bases, J lost 6 bases, and 10 bases stayed unmatched. Germline assignment: CDR1 PRHDT and CDR2 FYEKMQ (reference sequence). CDR3 size: 15 residues. CDR3 in DNA: TGTGCCAGCAGCGCGAAGGGACAGGGGTGGGGCGAGCAGTACTTC. It yields the protein CASSAKGQGWGEQYF.

This chain uses TRBV29-1 with TRBJ1-2; D uncertain. Germline V gene data show CDR1 as SQVTM and CDR2 as ANQGSEA. Trimming pared 7 bases from V and 6 bases from J, leaving 12 bases between. The CDR3 runs 11 residues. In DNA, the CDR3 is TGCAGCGCCATTGAGGGTGATGGCTACACCTTC. This sequence encodes CSAIEGDGYTF. Together with reference TRBV29-1 and TRBJ1-2, the CDR3 gives the full variable domain: SAVISQKPSRDICQRGTSLTIQCQVDSQVTMMFWYRQQPGQSLTLIATANQGSEATYESGFVIDKFPISRPNLTFSTLTVSNMSPEDSSIYLCSAIEGDGYTFGSGTRLTVV.

The V and J genes are TRBV11-2 and TRBJ1-2; 12 bases align to TRBD1. Germline V lookup: CDR1 SGHAT, CDR2 FQNNGV. J was trimmed by 8 bases and V by 5 bases; bases with no gene match: 12. CDR3 length: 16 residues. CDR3 nucleotide sequence: TGTGCCAGCAGCCTACCAACCCGGGACAGGGGGCGAGGCTACACCTTC. It yields the protein CASSLPTRDRGRGYTF.

A single count supports this clone. Other DNA sequences in the sample encode the same CDR3. The chain is built from TRBV27 and TRBJ2-7; possibly TRBD2 for D (5 bases). Germline V gene lookup returns CDR1 MNHEY and CDR2 SMNVEV (reference sequence). This CDR3 comprises 12 residues. Deletions cut 5 bases from V and 1 base from J, with 6 bases between. The chain's CDR3 is CASSPGSYEQYF. CDR3 sequence (DNA): TGTGCCAGCAGTCCGGGGTCCTACGAGCAGTACTTC.

About this clone: Other DNA sequences from this sample encode an identical CDR3 as well. The V and J genes are TRBV7-2 and TRBJ2-7, with D tentatively TRBD1 or TRBD2 (5 bases each). The germline V gene encodes CDR1 SGHTA and CDR2 FQGNSA. V lost 5 bases, J lost 2 bases, and 13 bases lay in between. The CDR3 length is 14 residues. This CDR3 is CASSPGLAPYEQYF. The DNA for the CDR3 is TGTGCCAGCAGCCCAGGGCTAGCCCCCTACGAGCAGTACTTC. Full variable domain (remainder filled in from reference TRBV7-2 and TRBJ2-7): GAGVSQSPSNKVTEKGKDVELRCDPISGHTALYWYRQSLGQGLEFLIYFQGNSAPDKSGLPSDRFSAERTGGSVSTLTIQRTQQEDSAVYLCASSPGLAPYEQYFGPGTRLTVT.

V gene TRBV7-9 combines with J gene TRBJ2-7; weak D call: TRBD1 (5 bases). This CDR3 region has 15 residues. V lost 4 bases to trimming and J lost 0 bases, with 13 bases between them. In germline, CDR1 is SEHNR, CDR2 FQNEAQ (reference sequence). CDR3 DNA sequence: TGTGCCAGCAGCTCACCCAGGGCTAGCTCCTACGAGCAGTACTTC. This translates into CASSSPRASSYEQYF.

This clone has only one observation. The chain uses TRBV7-8 and TRBJ1-1; no firm D call. The CDR3 totals 13 residues. Germline V gene data show CDR1 as SGHVS and CDR2 as FQNEAQ. V gave up 3 bases and J gave up 4 bases, with 9 bases separating them. CDR3 loop: CASSFRGITEAFF. DNA for the CDR3: TGTGCCAGCAGCTTCCGCGGGATCACTGAAGCTTTCTTT. The full variable domain, with the rest looked up from reference TRBV7-8 and TRBJ1-1, is GAGVSQSPRYKVAKRGQDVALRCDPISGHVSLFWYQQALGQGPEFLTYFQNEAQLDKSGLPSDRFFAERPEGSVSTLKIQRTQQEDSAVYLCASSFRGITEAFFGQGTRLTVV.

CDR3 sequence (DNA): TGTGCCAGCAGCCGGGGAAGGGACTTTGACGAGCAGTACTTC. As protein: CASSRGRDFDEQYF. This rearrangement joins TRBV9 to TRBJ2-7; D may be TRBD2 (6 bases). The CDR3 runs 14 residues. V gave up 4 bases and J gave up 5 bases, with 16 bases separating them. Germline loops: CDR1 SGDLS, CDR2 YYNGEE.

Worth noting for this clone: This CDR3 is also generated by other DNA sequences in the sample. The chain employs TRBV5-4 and TRBJ2-7; possibly TRBD1 for D (5 bases). The germline V gene has CDR1 SGHNT and CDR2 YYREEE (reference sequence). V was trimmed by 2 bases and J by 2 bases, leaving 8 bases between them. This CDR3 region has 13 residues. DNA for the CDR3: TGTGCCAGCAGCTTCCAAGGGGCCTACGAGCAGTACTTC. Residues: CASSFQGAYEQYF.

This clone was observed a single time. Within the sample, other DNA sequences also encode this same CDR3. The chain carries TRBV27 and TRBJ2-6; D ambiguous. The CDR3 is 14 residues long. The germline CDR1 and CDR2 sequences are MNHEY and SMNVEV (reference sequence). V lost 0 bases and J lost 4, with 4 bases in between. CDR3 residues: CASSLSFGANVLTF. As DNA, the CDR3 is TGTGCCAGCAGTTTATCGTTCGGGGCCAACGTCCTGACTTTC.

As DNA, the CDR3 is TGTGCCAGCAGTGGCAGGGAAGCTTTCTTT. This translates into CASSGREAFF. The chain has TRBV25-1 and TRBJ1-1, with no clear D. The CDR3 consists of 10 residues. V lost 4 bases, J lost 8 bases, and 5 bases lay in between. Germline CDR1 reads MGHDK; CDR2 reads SYGVNS.

The chain has TRBV9 and TRBJ2-5; 7 bases agree with TRBD2. The CDR3 length is 17 residues. Germline loops: CDR1 SGDLS, CDR2 YYNGEE. The trim removed 0 bases at V and 3 bases at J, leaving 11 bases unmatched. The CDR3 spells CASSVDGEREAKETQYF. For the CDR3, the DNA is TGTGCCAGCAGCGTAGATGGGGAGCGGGAAGCCAAAGAGACCCAGTACTTC. The variable domain in full, completed from reference TRBV9 and TRBJ2-5, reads DSGVTQTPKHLITATGQRVTLRCSPRSGDLSVYWYQQSLDQGLQFLIQYYNGEERAKGNILERFSAQQFPDLHSELNLSSLELGDSALYFCASSVDGEREAKETQYFGPGTRLLVL.

A word on this clone: No DNA is shown, since the ends of the CDR3 on it are uncertain; the CDR3 is the one TCRdb lists. V is TRBV5-1 and J is TRBJ2-2; the D call in the table, TRBD2, was not verified against the DNA. Per germline, CDR1 SGHRS and CDR2 YFSETQ. Ends included, the CDR3 has 13 residues. CDR3 residues: CASSPFGAGELFF.

The genes are TRBV9 and TRBJ2-2; 7 bases are shared with TRBD2. Looked up from germline, CDR1 is SGDLS and CDR2 is YYNGEE. Trimming at V came to 3 bases and at J to 1 base, leaving 6 bases not matched to a gene. CDR3 length: 16 amino acids. The CDR3 here is CASSDTSELNTGELFF. The CDR3 DNA reads as TGTGCCAGCAGCGATACTAGCGAGCTGAACACCGGGGAGCTGTTTTTT.

CDR3 sequence reads: CASSYSPGLPNNEQFF. The CDR3 DNA is TGTGCCAGCAGTTACTCCCCGGGACTACCAAACAATGAGCAGTTCTTC. The chain has TRBV6-6 and TRBJ2-1; 7 bases agree with TRBD2. Germline V gives CDR1 MNHNY, CDR2 SVGAGI (reference sequence). This CDR3 spans 16 amino acids. With V trimmed by 0 bases and J by 5 bases, 7 bases remained unmatched.